The source of this TCR beta chain is a study of regulatory T cells in long-lasting Graves disease. Time point meaning: newly diagnosed GD, antithyroid drugs for less than 3 months. Isolated PBMC RNA provided the starting material for the TCR library. This clonotype was observed at least ten times. Its specificity is not known. The TCR beta library used iRepertoire HTBI primers with Arm-PCR amplification of CDR3. TCRdb used MiXCR to reprocess the multiplex PCR reads, holding one entry per CDR3 protein. The profile shows fewer than 550,000 distinct CDR3 sequences, about 16% of them singletons. V trimming: 3 bases; J trimming: 5 bases; junction bases outside the gene matches: 7. CDR3 size: 17 residues. Overall study findings and caveats: Small sample size may have lowered accuracy.

A further study also used this sample, focusing on T cells in Graves' hyperthyroidism and ophthalmopathy.

This TCR was sampled from a woman between 18 and 29 years old with Graves disease. The V call is TRBV12-3 or TRBV12-4, the J call TRBJ2-1, with 13 bases aligning to TRBD2. The sample in question was peripheral blood mononuclear cells (PBMCs), obtained at new diagnosis, from a patient treated with antithyroid drugs. CDR3 loop: CASSLRYGLAGDNEQFF. The CDR3 DNA sequence: TGTGCCAGCAGTTTGAGGTACGGACTAGCGGGAGACAATGAGCAGTTCTTC.